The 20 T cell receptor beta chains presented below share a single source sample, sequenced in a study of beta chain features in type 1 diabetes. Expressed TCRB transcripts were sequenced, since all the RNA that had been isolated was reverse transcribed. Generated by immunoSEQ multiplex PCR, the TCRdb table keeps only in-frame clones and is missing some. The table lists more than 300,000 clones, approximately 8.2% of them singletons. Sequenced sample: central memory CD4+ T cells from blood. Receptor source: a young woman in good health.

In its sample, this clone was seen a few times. CDR3 loop: CASSQDEYGHQPQHF. CDR3 sequence (DNA): TGTGCCAGCAGCCAAGATGAGTACGGTCATCAGCCCCAGCATTTT. The chain couples TRBV4-2 to TRBJ1-5; D is undetermined. The V end lost 0 bases, the J end lost 5 bases, and 11 bases lay between the germline ends. CDR1 is LGHNA and CDR2 is YNFKEQ in the germline V gene. This CDR3 region has 15 residues.

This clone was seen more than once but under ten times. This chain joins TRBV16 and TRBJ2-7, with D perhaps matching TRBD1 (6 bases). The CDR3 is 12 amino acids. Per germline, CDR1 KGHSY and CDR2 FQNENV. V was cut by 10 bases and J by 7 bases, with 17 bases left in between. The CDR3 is CATGRGSEEQYF. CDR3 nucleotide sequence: TGTGCCACCGGAAGGGGGTCAGAAGAGCAGTACTTC.

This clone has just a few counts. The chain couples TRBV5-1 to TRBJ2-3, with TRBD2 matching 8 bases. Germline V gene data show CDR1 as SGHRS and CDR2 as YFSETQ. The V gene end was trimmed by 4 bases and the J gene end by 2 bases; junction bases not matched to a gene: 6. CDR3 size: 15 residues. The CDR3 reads CASSVTSANTDTQYF. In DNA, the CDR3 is TGCGCCAGCAGCGTGACTAGCGCCAACACAGATACGCAGTATTTT. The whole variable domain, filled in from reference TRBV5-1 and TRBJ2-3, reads KAGVTQTPRYLIKTRGQQVTLSCSPISGHRSVSWYQQTPGQGLQFLFEYFSETQRNKGNFPGRFSGRQFSNSRSEMNVSTLELGDSALYLCASSVTSANTDTQYFGPGTRLTVL.

CDR3 DNA sequence: TGCAGTGCCCTCCCGATGGGTGGCTACACCTTC. This codes for CSALPMGGYTF. V gene TRBV20-1 combines with J gene TRBJ1-2; D not resolved. CDR3 length: 11 amino acids. The V gene's germline CDR1 is DFQATT and CDR2 SNEGSKA (reference sequence). Trimming pared 6 bases from V and 7 bases from J, leaving 12 bases between.

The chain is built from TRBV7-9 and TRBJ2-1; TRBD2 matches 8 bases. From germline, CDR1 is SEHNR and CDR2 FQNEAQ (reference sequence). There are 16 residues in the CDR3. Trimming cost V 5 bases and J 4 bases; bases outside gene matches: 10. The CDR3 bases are TGTGCCAGCAGCCGGACTAGCAGGATCCTTTACAATGAGCAGTTCTTC. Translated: CASSRTSRILYNEQFF.

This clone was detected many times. In nucleotides, the CDR3 is TGTGCCAGCAGACGACAGGAGCAGTACTTC. It encodes CASRRQEQYF. The chain links TRBV2 to TRBJ2-7; D might be TRBD1 (5 bases). Trimming took off 6 bases at V and 7 bases at J, with 7 bases between the two ends. The CDR3 covers 10 residues. Per the germline V gene, CDR1 is SNHLY and CDR2 is FYNNEI.

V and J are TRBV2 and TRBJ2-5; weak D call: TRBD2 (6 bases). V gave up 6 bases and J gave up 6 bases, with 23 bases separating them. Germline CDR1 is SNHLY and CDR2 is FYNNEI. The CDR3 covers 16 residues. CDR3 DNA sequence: TGTGCCAGCAGCGACCGTCTTCCCGGGACTGGGAAGACCCAGTACTTC. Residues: CASSDRLPGTGKTQYF.

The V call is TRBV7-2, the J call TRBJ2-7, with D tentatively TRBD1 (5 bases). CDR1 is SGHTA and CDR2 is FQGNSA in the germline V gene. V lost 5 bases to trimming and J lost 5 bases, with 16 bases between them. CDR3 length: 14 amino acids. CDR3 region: CASSPQRGSHEQYF. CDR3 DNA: TGTGCCAGCAGCCCCCAAAGGGGCAGCCACGAGCAGTACTTC.

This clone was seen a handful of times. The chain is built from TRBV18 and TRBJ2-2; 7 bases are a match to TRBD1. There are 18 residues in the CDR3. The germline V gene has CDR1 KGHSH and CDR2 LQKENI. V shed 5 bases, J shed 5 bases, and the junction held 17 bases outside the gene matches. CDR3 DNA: TGTGCCAGCTCAGAACATCGGACAGGTTCTTTTAGTACCGGGGAGCTGTTTTTT. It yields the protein CASSEHRTGSFSTGELFF. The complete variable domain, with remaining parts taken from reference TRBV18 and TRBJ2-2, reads NAGVMQNPRHLVRRRGQEARLRCSPMKGHSHVYWYRQLPEEGLKFMVYLQKENIIDESGMPKERFSAEFPKEGPSILRIQQVVRGDSAAYFCASSEHRTGSFSTGELFFGEGSRLTVL.

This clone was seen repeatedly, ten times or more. The CDR3 loop reads CASSATGVKNNEQFF. The CDR3 coding sequence is TGTGCCAGCAGCGCCACAGGAGTGAAAAACAATGAGCAGTTCTTC. V and J are TRBV5-6 and TRBJ2-1; tentatively, D is TRBD1 (5 bases). This CDR3 region has 15 residues. The germline V gene has CDR1 SGHDT and CDR2 YYEEEE. Trimming took off 4 bases at V and 5 bases at J, with 16 bases between the two ends.

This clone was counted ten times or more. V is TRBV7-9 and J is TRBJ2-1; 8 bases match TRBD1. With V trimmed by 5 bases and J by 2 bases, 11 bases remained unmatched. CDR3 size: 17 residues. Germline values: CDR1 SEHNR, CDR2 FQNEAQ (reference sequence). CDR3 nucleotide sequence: TGTGCCAGCAGCCCGAGGACAGGGTACTTTACCTACAATGAGCAGTTCTTC. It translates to CASSPRTGYFTYNEQFF.

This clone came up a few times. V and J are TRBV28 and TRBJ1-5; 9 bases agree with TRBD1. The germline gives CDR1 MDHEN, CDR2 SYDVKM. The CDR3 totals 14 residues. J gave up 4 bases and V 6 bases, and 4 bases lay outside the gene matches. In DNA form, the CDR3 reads TGTGCCAGCAGCGTGGACAGGGGAAATCAGCCCCAGCATTTT. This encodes CASSVDRGNQPQHF.

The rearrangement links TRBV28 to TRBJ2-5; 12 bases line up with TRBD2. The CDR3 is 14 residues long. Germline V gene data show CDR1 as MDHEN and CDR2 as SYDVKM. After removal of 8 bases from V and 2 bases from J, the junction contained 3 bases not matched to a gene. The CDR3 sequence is CASQLAGGQETQYF. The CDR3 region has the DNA TGTGCCAGCCAACTAGCGGGGGGACAAGAGACCCAGTACTTC. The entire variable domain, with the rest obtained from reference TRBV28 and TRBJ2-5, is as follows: DVKVTQSSRYLVKRTGEKVFLECVQDMDHENMFWYRQDPGLGLRLIYFSYDVKMKEKGDIPEGYSVSREKKERFSLILESASTNQTSMYLCASQLAGGQETQYFGPGTRLLVL.

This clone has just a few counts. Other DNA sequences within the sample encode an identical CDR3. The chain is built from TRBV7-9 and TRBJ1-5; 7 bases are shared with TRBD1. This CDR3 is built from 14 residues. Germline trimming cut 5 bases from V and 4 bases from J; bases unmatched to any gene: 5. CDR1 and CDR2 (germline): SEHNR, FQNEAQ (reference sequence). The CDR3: CASSPGTANQPQHF. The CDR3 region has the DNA TGTGCCAGCAGCCCCGGGACAGCTAATCAGCCCCAGCATTTT.

The CDR3 coding sequence is TGCAGCGTTGATCCTAGCGGGAGTGTTTGGGGCACAGATACGCAGTATTTT. Translating gives CSVDPSGSVWGTDTQYF. The V gene is TRBV29-1, the J gene TRBJ2-3, with 10 positions matching TRBD2. V lost 3 bases to trimming and J lost 1 base; unmatched junction nucleotides: 10. In germline, CDR1 is SQVTM, CDR2 ANQGSEA. The CDR3 has 17 amino acids.

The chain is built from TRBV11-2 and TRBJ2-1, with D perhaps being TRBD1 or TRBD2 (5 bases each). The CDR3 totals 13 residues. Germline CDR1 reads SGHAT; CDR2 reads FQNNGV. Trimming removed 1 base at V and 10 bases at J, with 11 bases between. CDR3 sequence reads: CASSLALEGEQFF. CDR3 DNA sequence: TGTGCCAGCAGCTTAGCCTTAGAGGGGGAGCAGTTCTTC.

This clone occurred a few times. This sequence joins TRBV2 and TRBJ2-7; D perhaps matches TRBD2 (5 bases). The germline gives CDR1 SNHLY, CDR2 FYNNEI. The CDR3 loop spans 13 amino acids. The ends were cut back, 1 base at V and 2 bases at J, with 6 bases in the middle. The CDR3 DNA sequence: TGTGCCAGCAGTGAAGAGAGGGCCTACGAGCAGTACTTC. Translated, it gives CASSEERAYEQYF.

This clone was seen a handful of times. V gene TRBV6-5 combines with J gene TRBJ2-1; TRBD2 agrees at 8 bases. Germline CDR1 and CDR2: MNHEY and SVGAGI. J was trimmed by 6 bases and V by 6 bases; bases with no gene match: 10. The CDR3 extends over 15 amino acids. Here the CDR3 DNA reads TGTGCCAGCAGAATGACTAGCGTAAGGGGCAATGAGCAGTTCTTC. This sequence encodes CASRMTSVRGNEQFF.

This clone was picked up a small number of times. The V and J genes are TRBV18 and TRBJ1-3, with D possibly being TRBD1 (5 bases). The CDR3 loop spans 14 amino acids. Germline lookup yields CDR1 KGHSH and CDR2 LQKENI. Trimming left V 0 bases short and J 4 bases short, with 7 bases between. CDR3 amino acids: CASSPPAGGNTIYF. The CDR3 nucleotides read TGTGCCAGCTCACCACCGGCAGGGGGAAACACCATATATTTT.

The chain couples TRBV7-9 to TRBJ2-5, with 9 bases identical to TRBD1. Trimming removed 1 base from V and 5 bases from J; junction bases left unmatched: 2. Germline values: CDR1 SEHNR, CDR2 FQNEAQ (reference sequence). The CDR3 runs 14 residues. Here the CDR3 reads CASSLGTGAETQYF. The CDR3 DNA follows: TGTGCCAGCAGCTTAGGGACAGGGGCGGAGACCCAGTACTTC.